This TCR beta chain emerged from a study of shared clonotypes between healthy human individuals. Germline CDR1 and CDR2: SGDLS and YYNGEE. Trimming took 0 bases from V and 4 from J, leaving 10 bases between them. This CDR3 contains 14 residues. This clone has just a few counts. Libraries were prepared by immunoSEQ multiplex PCR; TCRdb keeps only in-frame clonotypes and omits some of them. The table includes about 980,000 clones, more than 75% detected once. Material: memory CD4+ T cells sorted from blood. Subset described: CD45RA-negative fraction. The receptor's source is a young man in good health. The chain carries TRBV9 and TRBJ2-5; D not resolved. CDR3 residues: CASSVVGVAETQYF. The CDR3 coding sequence is TGTGCCAGCAGCGTAGTTGGCGTGGCAGAGACCCAGTACTTC.